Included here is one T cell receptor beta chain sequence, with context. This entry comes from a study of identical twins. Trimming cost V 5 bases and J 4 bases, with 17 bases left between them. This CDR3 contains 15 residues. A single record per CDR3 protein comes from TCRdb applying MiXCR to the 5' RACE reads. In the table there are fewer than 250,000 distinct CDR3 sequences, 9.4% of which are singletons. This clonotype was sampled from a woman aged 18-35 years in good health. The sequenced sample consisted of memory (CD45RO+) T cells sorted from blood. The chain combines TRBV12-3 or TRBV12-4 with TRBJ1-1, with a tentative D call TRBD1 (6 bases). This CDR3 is CASSPMTGWGTEAFF. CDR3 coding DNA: TGTGCCAGCAGTCCGATGACAGGATGGGGCACTGAAGCTTTCTTT.